These 25 T cell receptor beta chains originate from one sample sequenced in a study of cytomegalovirus exposure and HLA in healthy donors. The PCR had 60 Vbeta and 13 Jbeta primers. The repertoire was sequenced with immunoSEQ multiplex PCR; TCRdb's copy has only in-frame clones and lacks some. The profile covers approximately 110,000 clones, with less than 20% appearing a single time and 1.5% to 2% taken by the ten largest. Sequenced sample: PBMCs. These receptors originate from a young woman in good health and CMV-seronegative.

The chain uses TRBV5-6 and TRBJ1-1; the match to TRBD1 covers 7 bases. Germline V gene lookup returns CDR1 SGHDT and CDR2 YYEEEE. The CDR3 is 14 amino acids. V lost 3 bases, J lost 0 bases, and 2 bases stayed unmatched. This chain's CDR3 is CASSYDRVNTEAFF. CDR3 in DNA: TGTGCCAGCAGCTATGACAGGGTGAACACTGAAGCTTTCTTT.

This clone was detected a few times. The rearrangement links TRBV5-4 to TRBJ2-1; 8 bases fit TRBD1. The CDR3 runs to 16 residues. Per germline, CDR1 SGHNT and CDR2 YYREEE (reference sequence). V shed 4 bases, J shed 8 bases, and the junction held 14 bases outside the gene matches. The CDR3 DNA sequence: TGTGCCAGCAGCAAGGACCGGGACAGGTCTGTGTATGAGCAGTTCTTC. It translates to CASSKDRDRSVYEQFF.

The chain combines TRBV7-9 with TRBJ1-5; no firm D call. Germline CDR1 reads SEHNR; CDR2 reads FQNEAQ (reference sequence). V was clipped by 6 bases and J by 5 bases, with 11 bases between them. The CDR3 spans 13 residues. CDR3 in amino acids: CASSFTQDQPQHF. CDR3 nucleotide sequence: TGTGCCAGCAGTTTTACCCAGGATCAGCCCCAGCATTTT.

The chain combines TRBV27 with TRBJ1-2; TRBD1 aligns across 11 bases. Per the germline V gene, CDR1 is MNHEY and CDR2 is SMNVEV (reference sequence). Unmatched junction bases numbered 6, after V lost 1 base and J lost 8 bases. This CDR3 is built from 15 residues. CDR3 in amino acids: CASSLYGQGAKGYTF. DNA of the CDR3: TGTGCCAGCAGTTTATACGGACAGGGGGCGAAGGGCTACACCTTC.

CDR3 amino acids: CASSSPRGYTF. The CDR3 DNA follows: TGTGCCAGCAGCTCCCCGAGGGGCTACACCTTC. This chain joins TRBV5-4 and TRBJ1-2; D is unresolved. The ends were cut back, 3 bases at V and 8 bases at J, with 8 bases in the middle. The CDR3 is made up of 11 amino acids. The germline CDR1 and CDR2 sequences are SGHNT and YYREEE (reference sequence).

This chain joins TRBV28 and TRBJ2-5; TRBD2 agrees at 11 bases. The CDR3 extends over 15 amino acids. V was clipped by 5 bases and J by 5 bases; unmatched bases: 7. Germline lookup yields CDR1 MDHEN and CDR2 SYDVKM. The CDR3 here is CASSGSGRAVETQYF. CDR3 nucleotide sequence: TGTGCCAGCAGTGGTAGCGGGAGGGCCGTTGAGACCCAGTACTTC.

The chain is built from TRBV9 and TRBJ2-7; 8 nucleotides align to TRBD2. V lost 0 bases, J lost 2 bases, and 4 bases stayed unmatched. The germline gives CDR1 SGDLS, CDR2 YYNGEE. This CDR3 region has 15 residues. The CDR3 coding sequence is TGTGCCAGCAGCGTAGGGGTTAGCGGGACCTACGAGCAGTACTTC. This sequence encodes CASSVGVSGTYEQYF. The full variable domain, completed using reference TRBV9 and TRBJ2-7, is DSGVTQTPKHLITATGQRVTLRCSPRSGDLSVYWYQQSLDQGLQFLIQYYNGEERAKGNILERFSAQQFPDLHSELNLSSLELGDSALYFCASSVGVSGTYEQYFGPGTRLTVT.

This clone was picked up a small number of times. V is TRBV5-1 and J is TRBJ2-7; no clear D. Per germline, CDR1 SGHRS and CDR2 YFSETQ. CDR3 length equals 13 residues. V was clipped by 0 bases and J by 3 bases, with 7 bases between them. In DNA, the CDR3 is TGCGCCAGCAGCTTGGAGCCCCGCTACGAGCAGTACTTC. This codes for CASSLEPRYEQYF. Full variable domain (rest looked up from reference TRBV5-1 and TRBJ2-7): KAGVTQTPRYLIKTRGQQVTLSCSPISGHRSVSWYQQTPGQGLQFLFEYFSETQRNKGNFPGRFSGRQFSNSRSEMNVSTLELGDSALYLCASSLEPRYEQYFGPGTRLTVT.

This clone came up a few times. The V gene is TRBV10-2, the J gene TRBJ1-2; 9 bases agree with TRBD1. Germline V gene lookup returns CDR1 WSHSY and CDR2 SAAADI. V lost 6 bases to trimming and J lost 7 bases; unmatched junction nucleotides: 9. This CDR3 contains 14 residues. The CDR3 loop is CASSPGQGVGGYTF. CDR3 DNA: TGCGCCAGCAGCCCGGGACAGGGAGTGGGTGGCTACACCTTC.

The rearrangement links TRBV27 to TRBJ2-7; 10 bases fit TRBD2. The CDR3 has 15 amino acids. Germline V lookup: CDR1 MNHEY, CDR2 SMNVEV (reference sequence). Trimming removed 5 bases from V and 2 bases from J; junction bases left unmatched: 6. CDR3 in DNA: TGTGCCAGCAGTCCTTTAGCGGGAGGACCCTACGAGCAGTACTTC. Translated, it gives CASSPLAGGPYEQYF.

The chain recombines TRBV27 with TRBJ1-5; D unresolved. V shed 5 bases and J shed 0 bases, with 5 bases lying between them. Per germline, CDR1 MNHEY and CDR2 SMNVEV (reference sequence). This CDR3 comprises 13 residues. Written as DNA, the CDR3 is TGTGCCAGCAGTCCCAGTAGCAATCAGCCCCAGCATTTT. The encoded protein is CASSPSSNQPQHF.

The gene calls are TRBV6-5 and TRBJ1-2; 9 bases are shared with TRBD1. V trimming: 5 bases; J trimming: 6 bases; junction bases outside the gene matches: 4. Per the germline V gene, CDR1 is MNHEY and CDR2 is SVGAGI. This CDR3 comprises 13 residues. The CDR3, as DNA: TGTGCCAGCAGTACGGACAGGGGCGATGGCTACACCTTC. Protein: CASSTDRGDGYTF.

On this clone itself: At one end the junction does not follow the germline gene, possibly because of a read error. The CDR3 nucleotides read TGTGCCAGCAGTTACATGGACATGGGCACAGATACGCAGTATTTT. This translates into CASSYMDMGTDTQYF. The genes are TRBV10-3 and TRBJ2-3; perhaps TRBD1 as D (5 bases). This CDR3 spans 15 amino acids. The V gene's germline CDR1 is ENHRY and CDR2 SYGVKD.

V usage is TRBV6-5 and J usage is TRBJ1-1; tentatively, D is TRBD1 (5 bases). Trimming removed 4 bases from V and 4 bases from J, with 16 bases in between. Germline lookup yields CDR1 MNHEY and CDR2 SVGAGI. The CDR3 has 15 amino acids. CDR3 residues: CASSWSGVYGTEAFF. As DNA, the CDR3 is TGTGCCAGCAGTTGGTCGGGGGTTTACGGCACTGAAGCTTTCTTT.

V is TRBV14 and J is TRBJ2-1, with no clear D. In germline, CDR1 is SGHDN, CDR2 FVKESK. The germline V and J ends were trimmed by 5 bases and 5 bases, with 13 bases remaining between them. This CDR3 is 14 amino acids long. The CDR3 here is CASSVLPRDNEQFF. DNA for the CDR3: TGTGCCAGCAGCGTCTTACCCCGGGACAATGAGCAGTTCTTC.

This chain connects TRBV5-6 to TRBJ2-1; D is possibly TRBD2 (5 bases). This CDR3 is 13 amino acids long. Trimming stripped 2 bases from V and 7 bases from J, with 10 bases between. The germline CDR1 and CDR2 sequences are SGHDT and YYEEEE. For the CDR3, the DNA is TGTGCCAGCAGCTTCCCGCCGGGGAATGAGCAGTTCTTC. As protein: CASSFPPGNEQFF.

Only a few counts were recorded for this clone. This chain links TRBV7-2 with TRBJ2-1; 7 nucleotides agree with TRBD1. J lost 4 bases, V lost 0 bases, and 6 bases had no gene match. The CDR3 is 16 amino acids. Germline V lookup: CDR1 SGHTA, CDR2 FQGNSA. The DNA for the CDR3 is TGTGCCAGCAGCTTAGCTAAGGGGGCGGGTTACAATGAGCAGTTCTTC. Its protein product is CASSLAKGAGYNEQFF. The full variable domain, with the rest looked up from reference TRBV7-2 and TRBJ2-1, is GAGVSQSPSNKVTEKGKDVELRCDPISGHTALYWYRQSLGQGLEFLIYFQGNSAPDKSGLPSDRFSAERTGGSVSTLTIQRTQQEDSAVYLCASSLAKGAGYNEQFFGPGTRLTVL.

This clone has more than one count but fewer than ten. The J gene is TRBJ1-1, the V gene TRBV28; D may be TRBD1 (6 bases). The V gene's germline CDR1 is MDHEN and CDR2 SYDVKM. V was shortened by 6 bases and J by 3 bases, with 11 bases between the two germline ends. The CDR3 runs 13 residues. The CDR3 region has the DNA TGTGCCAGCAGGGGGGCCCTTTACACTGAAGCTTTCTTT. It is translated as CASRGALYTEAFF.

Notes on this clone: This specimen includes other DNA sequences encoding the same CDR3. The chain is built from TRBV6-5 and TRBJ2-1; possible D gene TRBD1, 6 bases. Trimming left V 0 bases short and J 10 bases short, with 10 bases between. This CDR3 comprises 13 residues. Looked up from germline, CDR1 is MNHEY and CDR2 is SVGAGI. This chain's CDR3 is CASSYSRGNEQFF. CDR3 coding DNA: TGTGCCAGCAGTTACTCAAGGGGGAACGAGCAGTTCTTC.

This chain links TRBV19 with TRBJ1-5; 7 nucleotides match TRBD1. Germline V gives CDR1 LNHDA, CDR2 SQIVND (reference sequence). The CDR3 has 14 amino acids. With 5 bases clipped from V and 4 bases from J, the junction kept 5 bases outside the gene matches. In DNA form, the CDR3 reads TGTGCCAGTAGTCCGACAGGGAGGAATCAGCCCCAGCATTTT. This gives the protein CASSPTGRNQPQHF.

There are a few counts of this clone. The chain employs TRBV4-2 and TRBJ1-2; 7 bases map to TRBD1. There are 17 residues in the CDR3. CDR1 is LGHNA, CDR2 YNFKEQ, per germline. Losses at the gene ends were 4 bases for V and 1 base for J; bases not matched to a gene: 12. CDR3: CASSPRGGTEVNYGYTF. In DNA, the CDR3 is TGTGCCAGCAGCCCTCGGGGCGGGACAGAAGTTAACTATGGCTACACCTTC.

V gene TRBV6-6 combines with J gene TRBJ2-7, with 7 bases identical to TRBD2. CDR1 and CDR2 from the germline V gene are MNHNY and SVGAGI (reference sequence). This CDR3 contains 13 residues. V dropped 7 bases and J dropped 5; count of bases not matched to a gene: 8. The CDR3 DNA is TGTGCCAGCACCCATTCCGGGGGGAACGAGCAGTACTTC. It specifies CASTHSGGNEQYF.

The V and J genes are TRBV6-5 and TRBJ1-6; D gene ambiguous. CDR3 length equals 16 residues. Germline assignment: CDR1 MNHEY and CDR2 SVGAGI. The germline V and J ends were trimmed by 2 bases and 5 bases, with 13 bases remaining between them. CDR3 nucleotides: TGTGCCAGCAGTTACCGGTTGGCGGTAGATAATTCACCCCTCCACTTT. It specifies CASSYRLAVDNSPLHF.

This clone was detected only a few times. The chain couples TRBV11-2 to TRBJ1-1; D remains unclear. CDR1 and CDR2 (germline): SGHAT, FQNNGV. The ends were cut back, 4 bases at V and 3 bases at J, with 12 bases in the middle. The CDR3 has 14 amino acids. The CDR3 sequence: CASSSPGSYTEAFF. The CDR3 nucleotides are TGTGCCAGCAGCTCTCCGGGGAGTTACACTGAAGCTTTCTTT.

The chain employs TRBV9 and TRBJ2-3; 8 nucleotides match TRBD2. The CDR3 has 16 residues. The junction had 7 bases not matched to a gene; V was cut back by 3 bases and J by 1 base. Germline values: CDR1 SGDLS, CDR2 YYNGEE. CDR3 amino acids: CASSARGGFGTDTQYF. In DNA, the CDR3 is TGTGCCAGCAGCGCTCGGGGGGGTTTTGGCACAGATACGCAGTATTTT.